This T cell receptor beta chain was identified in a study of T cell responses to AZD1222 COVID-19 vaccine. On this clone itself: Its antigen is not known.

Only in-frame clones appear in the TCRdb table, and some are missing; sequencing was by immunoSEQ multiplex PCR. The table lists tens of thousands of clones, roughly nine tenths of them singletons. Study-level points and caveats: Among AZD1222 vaccinees, only 5 to 7 were seropositive at baseline. Regions 160-218 and 743-854 held dominance among vaccine-associated CD4 TCRs, which spanned spike. Mostly white British, mostly female donors; authors suggested clonal diversity may be underestimated.

The source material was peripheral blood, sampled 28 days after the second AZD1222 dose. The receptor comes from an adult who received the AZD1222 COVID-19 vaccine.

DNA for the CDR3: TGTGCCAGCAGCTTAGGGCCAGGGACCCAAGAGACCCAGTACTTC. Translation: CASSLGPGTQETQYF. V and J are TRBV7-3 and TRBJ2-5; D might be TRBD1 or TRBD2, each matching 5 bases. The CDR3 loop spans 15 amino acids. Germline assignment: CDR1 SGHTA and CDR2 FQGTGA. V gave up 2 bases and J gave up 1 base, with 11 bases separating them.